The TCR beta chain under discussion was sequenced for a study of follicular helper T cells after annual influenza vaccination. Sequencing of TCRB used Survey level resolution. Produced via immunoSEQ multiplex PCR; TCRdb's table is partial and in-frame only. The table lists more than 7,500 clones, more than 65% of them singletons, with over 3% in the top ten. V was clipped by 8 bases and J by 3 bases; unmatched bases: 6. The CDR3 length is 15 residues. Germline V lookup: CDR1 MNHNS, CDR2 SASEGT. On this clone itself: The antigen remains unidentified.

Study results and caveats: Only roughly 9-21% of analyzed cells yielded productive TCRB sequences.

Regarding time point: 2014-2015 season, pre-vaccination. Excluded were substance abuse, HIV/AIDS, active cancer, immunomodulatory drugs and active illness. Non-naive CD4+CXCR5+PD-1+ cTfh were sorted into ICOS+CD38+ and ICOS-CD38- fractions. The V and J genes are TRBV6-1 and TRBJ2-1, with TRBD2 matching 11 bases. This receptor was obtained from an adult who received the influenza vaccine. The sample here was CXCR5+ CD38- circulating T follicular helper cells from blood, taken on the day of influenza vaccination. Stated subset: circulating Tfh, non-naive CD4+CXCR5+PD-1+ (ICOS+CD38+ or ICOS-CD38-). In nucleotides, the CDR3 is TGTGCCAGCGTTAGCGGGAGGGAGAACTACAATGAGCAGTTCTTC. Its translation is CASVSGRENYNEQFF.